Given below is one T cell receptor beta chain in context. Reverse transcribed after extraction, RNA yielded cDNA as the sequencing template. Produced via immunoSEQ multiplex PCR; TCRdb's table is partial and in-frame only. The sample lists some 200,000 clones; 50% to 70% were seen once. Looked up from germline, CDR1 is MNHEY and CDR2 is SVGAGI. V gave up 2 bases and J gave up 9 bases; unmatched junction bases: 9. CDR3 size: 16 residues. The data originate from a study of CD8+ T cells in alopecia areata. About the research overall: For the treated group, dosing was oral tofacitinib at 5 to 10 mg twice daily. Tofacitinib treatment spanned 6 to 18 months, with 6 months off drug afterward.

This chain uses TRBV6-5 with TRBJ2-3; TRBD2 matches 12 bases. Source: CD4+ T cells sorted from blood, taken at week 0. This clonotype originated in a human donor with alopecia areata. CDR3 nucleotide sequence: TGTGCCAGCAGTTACCGAACTAGCGGGGGGCCAGTGACGCAGTATTTT. Amino acid sequence: CASSYRTSGGPVTQYF.